This entry features one TCR beta chain sequence. These data are taken from a study of blood T cell repertoires in COVID-19. The CDR3 runs 15 residues. Germline trimming cut 4 bases from V and 6 bases from J; bases unmatched to any gene: 10. Looked up from germline, CDR1 is SGHNT and CDR2 is YYREEE (reference sequence). TCRdb keeps only in-frame clones here, not all; method: immunoSEQ multiplex PCR. The top ten hold 3.7% of the sample, which has around 300,000 clones, 70% to 90% seen once. The sequencing sample was made of peripheral blood. This sequence originates from a woman in her thirties or forties with acute or convalescent COVID-19. The J gene is TRBJ2-1, the V gene TRBV5-4, with 7 nucleotides matching TRBD1. CDR3 sequence reads: CASSHPDRVSNEQFF. CDR3 coding DNA: TGTGCCAGCAGCCACCCTGACAGGGTGAGCAATGAGCAGTTCTTC.